The next 18 T cell receptor beta chains were all read from a single sample in a study of blood T cell repertoires in COVID-19. Using immunoSEQ multiplex PCR, the repertoire was profiled, and TCRdb retains in-frame clones only, with some absent. This repertoire shows more than 200,000 clones, 65% to 90% found once; its top ten account for approximately 6.1%. Material for sequencing was peripheral blood. These receptors originate from a man at least 80 years old with acute or convalescent COVID-19.

The count of this clone is one. The V call is TRBV19, the J call TRBJ1-6; 7 bases line up with TRBD1. Per germline, CDR1 LNHDA and CDR2 SQIVND (reference sequence). The CDR3 length is 16 residues. V shed 2 bases, J shed 7 bases, and the junction held 8 bases outside the gene matches. CDR3 DNA: TGTGCCAGTAGTATACCGGGACAGAATATCAATTCACCCCTCCACTTT. It yields the protein CASSIPGQNINSPLHF.

V gene TRBV27 combines with J gene TRBJ2-1; 7 bases map to TRBD1. V trimming: 5 bases; J trimming: 5 bases; junction bases outside the gene matches: 6. This CDR3 comprises 14 residues. Germline CDR1 and CDR2: MNHEY and SMNVEV (reference sequence). The CDR3 bases are TGTGCCAGCAGTACACAAACAGGGGACAATGAGCAGTTCTTC. It specifies CASSTQTGDNEQFF.

Notes on this clone: The same CDR3 arises from other DNA sequences in this sample as well. This chain connects TRBV30 to TRBJ1-5; D may be TRBD1 (6 bases). The CDR3 consists of 13 residues. V gave up 2 bases and J gave up 1 base, with 6 bases separating them. The germline V gene has CDR1 GTSNPN and CDR2 SVGIG (reference sequence). The CDR3 region is CAWSRGSNQPQHF. The CDR3 coding sequence is TGTGCCTGGAGTAGGGGGAGCAATCAGCCCCAGCATTTT.

This chain uses TRBV27 with TRBJ2-3, with 10 bases that match TRBD2. Germline V CDR1 and CDR2: MNHEY, SMNVEV (reference sequence). This CDR3 spans 21 amino acids. The V and J ends lost 0 bases and 3 bases, in that order; junction bases with no gene match: 18. CDR3 amino acids: CASSLSSASGSVVSRTDTQYF. The CDR3 DNA is TGTGCCAGCAGTTTATCATCGGCTAGCGGGAGCGTGGTTTCAAGGACAGATACGCAGTATTTT.

The chain recombines TRBV7-2 with TRBJ2-7; TRBD1 agrees at 11 bases. CDR3 length: 19 amino acids. Germline V gives CDR1 SGHTA, CDR2 FQGNSA. V shed 1 base, J shed 1 base, and the junction held 12 bases outside the gene matches. CDR3 protein: CASSLVSRMGTGGSYEQYF. The CDR3 bases are TGTGCCAGCAGCTTAGTAAGTCGGATGGGGACAGGGGGTTCCTACGAGCAGTACTTC.

The chain uses TRBV6-6 and TRBJ1-2; 7 nucleotides agree with TRBD1. The CDR3 covers 11 residues. From germline, CDR1 is MNHNY and CDR2 SVGAGI (reference sequence). After removal of 5 bases from V and 13 bases from J, the junction contained 7 bases not matched to a gene. CDR3 amino acids: CASSQDRASTF. In nucleotides, the CDR3 is TGTGCCAGCAGTCAAGACAGGGCAAGCACCTTC.

The genes are TRBV29-1 and TRBJ2-2; 8 bases map to TRBD2. CDR1 and CDR2 (germline): SQVTM, ANQGSEA. The CDR3 spans 13 residues. V dropped 1 base and J dropped 6; count of bases not matched to a gene: 1. CDR3 loop: CSVEAGGAGELFF. In DNA form, the CDR3 reads TGCAGCGTTGAAGCGGGAGGGGCCGGGGAGCTGTTTTTT.

The V call is TRBV10-2, the J call TRBJ1-1; the match to TRBD1 covers 12 bases. V lost 6 bases and J lost 10; bases outside the gene matches: 3. This CDR3 is 12 amino acids long. Looked up from germline, CDR1 is WSHSY and CDR2 is SAAADI. The DNA for the CDR3 is TGCGCCAGCAGGGGGACAGGGGGCGCAGCTTTCTTT. Its translation is CASRGTGGAAFF.

In this sample, this clone turned up once. The V and J genes are TRBV12-3 or TRBV12-4 and TRBJ2-7; D not resolved. This CDR3 comprises 12 residues. Trimming left V 6 bases short and J 3 bases short, with 9 bases between. CDR3: CASRLSFYEQYF. The CDR3 DNA follows: TGTGCCAGCAGGTTATCTTTCTACGAGCAGTACTTC.

The chain couples TRBV28 to TRBJ1-1; D is possibly TRBD1 (6 bases). Germline V CDR1 and CDR2: MDHEN, SYDVKM. The CDR3 loop spans 14 amino acids. The V and J ends lost 4 bases and 4 bases respectively, with 13 bases between them. CDR3 nucleotides: TGTGCCAGCAGTTCCACAGGGTGGAGCACTGAAGCTTTCTTT. This codes for CASSSTGWSTEAFF.

This rearrangement joins TRBV19 to TRBJ1-3; 7 nucleotides align to TRBD1. The CDR3 is made up of 14 amino acids. The trim removed 3 bases at V and 3 bases at J, leaving 2 bases unmatched. Looked up from germline, CDR1 is LNHDA and CDR2 is SQIVND (reference sequence). The CDR3 nucleotides read TGTGCCAGTAGTATGACAGGGTATGGAAACACCATATATTTT. This translates into CASSMTGYGNTIYF.

The V and J genes are TRBV6-5 and TRBJ2-3; D may be TRBD1 (6 bases). The CDR3 is made up of 14 amino acids. The germline V gene has CDR1 MNHEY and CDR2 SVGAGI. V dropped 5 bases and J dropped 2 bases, with 11 bases sitting between them. CDR3 sequence: CASSNGQLTDTQYF. The CDR3 DNA reads TGTGCCAGCAGTAACGGACAGCTCACAGATACGCAGTATTTT.

This chain links TRBV7-2 with TRBJ1-5, with TRBD1 as a possible D gene (6 bases). Deletions cut 5 bases from V and 9 bases from J, with 23 bases between. Germline CDR1 SGHTA, CDR2 FQGNSA. There are 16 residues in the CDR3. CDR3 sequence reads: CASSLKAGTLMPPQHF. The CDR3 nucleotides are TGTGCCAGCAGCCTAAAAGCTGGGACATTAATGCCGCCCCAGCATTTT.

The chain links TRBV7-6 to TRBJ1-2; TRBD1 is a possible D gene (5 bases). The germline gives CDR1 SGHVS, CDR2 FNYEAQ. The length of the CDR3 is 14 residues. Trimming shortened V by 5 bases and J by 1 base, and 11 bases separated the two germline ends. CDR3 nucleotides: TGTGCCAGCAGCCCCCGACAGTTTAACTATGGCTACACCTTC. Residues: CASSPRQFNYGYTF.

This clone has more than one count but fewer than ten. CDR3 sequence reads: CASSLGWYGRTYNEQFF. CDR3 DNA sequence: TGTGCCAGCAGCTTAGGTTGGTACGGGAGGACCTACAATGAGCAGTTCTTC. The V and J genes are TRBV11-2 and TRBJ2-1; 7 nucleotides agree with TRBD2. CDR3 length: 17 amino acids. Germline CDR1 and CDR2: SGHAT and FQNNGV. V dropped 1 base and J dropped 2; count of bases not matched to a gene: 8.

The chain joins TRBV4-1 to TRBJ1-4, with D possibly TRBD1 on 6 matching bases. Germline V gene sequence: CDR1 MGHRA, CDR2 YSYEKL. The CDR3 runs to 13 residues. V shed 11 bases and J shed 6 bases, with 16 bases lying between them. The CDR3 loop is CAPVGRGDEKLFF. The CDR3 region has the DNA TGCGCCCCGGTCGGCAGGGGAGATGAAAAACTGTTTTTT.

This chain connects TRBV28 to TRBJ2-5, with 7 bases identical to TRBD2. The germline V gene has CDR1 MDHEN and CDR2 SYDVKM. After removal of 8 bases from V and 6 bases from J, the junction contained 6 bases not matched to a gene. The CDR3 runs 12 residues. CDR3 in amino acids: CASWGGLKTQYF. The CDR3 region has the DNA TGTGCCAGCTGGGGAGGGCTAAAGACCCAGTACTTC.

The gene calls are TRBV15 and TRBJ1-4, with D possibly being TRBD1 (5 bases). CDR1 is LNHNV and CDR2 is YYDKDF in the germline V gene (reference sequence). CDR3 length: 17 residues. V dropped 0 bases and J dropped 0 bases, with 11 bases sitting between them. The CDR3 protein is CATSREARVSTNEKLFF. CDR3 nucleotides: TGTGCCACCAGCAGAGAGGCCAGGGTTTCAACTAATGAAAAACTGTTTTTT. The full variable domain, in which reference TRBV15 and TRBJ1-4 provide the parts outside the CDR3, is DAMVIQNPRYQVTQFGKPVTLSCSQTLNHNVMYWYQQKSSQAPKLLFHYYDKDFNNEADTPDNFQSRRPNTSFCFLDIRSPGLGDTAMYLCATSREARVSTNEKLFFGSGTQLSVL.